This TCR beta chain stems from a study of human T cells and chemical hapten exposure (dated by TCRdb to the early 2020s). In terms of the full investigation: For sensitization, 2% DPC in acetone was applied to a 2 cm by 2 cm area of upper inner arm skin. In alopecia patients, the study followed how the peripheral blood TCR repertoire changed in vivo over primary and secondary sensitization to diphenylcyclopropenone (DPC), a hapten. Twenty-nine alopecia patients gave blood for TCR sequencing at one to four time points (pre-sensitization, 2, 6 and 24 weeks). Libraries were pooled for sequencing, and per-sample TCR yields varied mainly because of small differences in library volumes within the pool. Blood samples were taken from patients before sensitization (week 0) and then at 2, 6 and about 24 weeks after DPC sensitization. Weekly therapeutic DPC doses were additionally applied to the scalp of patients throughout the roughly 24-week study period. The patient cohort, mostly female, included alopecia areata with under or over 50% scalp involvement, alopecia totalis and alopecia universalis. Patch tests used Finn chambers with 0.01% DPC on the upper back, scored after 6 days by International Contact Dermatitis Research Group standards. The study at large found these results: The number of TCRs above 1 in 1000 frequency did not change with DPC sensitization; there was no evidence of global repertoire structure alterations. Expanded TCRs formed significantly more large CDR3 similarity clusters than pre-sensitization or healthy control sets, consistent with antigen-driven responses. Repeated subsampling changed both the strength of the expansion versus patch-test correlation and the threshold at which that correlation became significant. Patch test score was positively correlated with the number of PT1 expanded TCRs, with significance at thresholds 8, 16 and 32 but not at 4. Alopecia, a presumed autoimmune disease, was present in all patients, so the immune response of the patients might differ from that of healthy individuals.

Regarding this clonotype: The antigen it recognizes is unknown. The record has no base qualities; no much larger clone is one base away.

Library prep was done by RACE. The sequencer listed for this sample is NextSeq 500. Library preparation attached unique molecular identifiers to individual cDNA molecules for quantitative, reproducible TCR counting. Both TCR alpha and TCR beta chains were sequenced from each blood RNA sample. The paper's data handling went like this. A median of around 96,000 TCRs per sample was observed, with a range of about 20,000 to 750,000. V, J and CDR3 annotation of the TCR reads was carried out using the Decombinator software suite. To make PS versus PT1 abundance plots, every sample was subsampled to the same number of TCRs (28,000). TCRs were defined as expanded if absent before sensitization and observed at least eight times at the 2-week time point. TCRdb reanalyzed the raw reads on its own, using fastp at Q25 for trimming and MiXCR for clone calling, and kept in-frame beta chains. Duplicate CDR3 protein sequences are folded into a single record with the most common DNA and genes. The authors' filters were not applied to this entry. This sample holds about 82,000 distinct CDR3 sequences; around 13% were observed only once. Roughly 5.9% of the sample is taken by the ten largest.

The CDR3 spans 13 residues, from the cysteine through the phenylalanine. Only the CDR3 part of the read is kept: 39 bases, read in frame from the first base. V drops 0 bases and J drops 6 bases, leaving 5 bases in between. The CDR1 and CDR2 encoded by the germline V gene are SGHAT and FQNNGV. The time point label on this specimen signifies: patch test 3, about 24 weeks after DPC sensitization. Taken with the paper, the label for treatment or condition translates to: therapeutic diphenylcyclopropenone sensitization with weekly scalp DPC. Blood at each patch-test visit was drawn before the patch test was applied. Eligible patients were aged 18 to 70, diagnosed with alopecia, deemed suitable for DPC therapy, and excluded if pregnant. Total RNA was extracted from unfractionated whole blood that had been collected in Tempus Blood RNA tubes.

Sequenced material: whole blood, taken in connection with sensitization to the hapten diphenylcyclopropenone (DPC). The sequence was obtained from a woman aged 50 to 60 with alopecia areata. Some clones in this sample may be carry-over from other donors' samples. The sequence joins TRBV11-2 to TRBJ1-4, with no reliable assignment of the D segment. Here the CDR3 is given as CASSLEMDEKLFF. The base sequence is TGTGCCAGCAGCTTAGAGATGGATGAAAAACTGTTTTTT.